This entry is about one T cell receptor beta chain. The sample belongs to a study of shared clonotypes between healthy human individuals. Naive CD8 cells, CD45RO-negative and positively selected for CCR7, excluded terminally differentiated effector memory CD45RA+ cells. 200 ng DNA, 25,000 to 30,000 T cell genomes, went into each sorted-subset replicate PCR. The method was immunoSEQ multiplex PCR; TCRdb's version includes in-frame clones alone and lacks a portion of them. The data show hundreds of thousands of clones, about 96% seen once. Sequenced: naive CD8+ T cells sorted from blood. This clonotype was sampled from a woman in her 30s in good health.

The CDR3 DNA sequence: TGTGCCAGCAGCATTAGCGGGAGGTATTATGAGCAGTTCTTC. The encoded protein is CASSISGRYYEQFF. The gene calls are TRBV9 and TRBJ2-1, with TRBD2 matching 10 bases. Germline assignment: CDR1 SGDLS and CDR2 YYNGEE. V lost 4 bases and J lost 8; bases outside the gene matches: 6. This CDR3 spans 14 amino acids.